A single sample is the source of the 15 T cell receptor beta chains below, sequenced in a study of cytomegalovirus exposure and HLA in healthy donors. The PCR had 60 Vbeta and 13 Jbeta primers. The protocol was immunoSEQ multiplex PCR, while the TCRdb copy is restricted to in-frame clones and leaves out a portion. Of 180,000 or so clones listed, 75% to 80% are singletons. The sequenced sample consisted of PBMCs. The receptors were gathered from a man in his forties or fifties in good health and CMV-seropositive.

This chain joins TRBV19 and TRBJ1-2, with 11 bases identical to TRBD1. Germline trimming cut 4 bases from V and 8 bases from J; bases unmatched to any gene: 6. The CDR3 covers 14 residues. The germline V gene has CDR1 LNHDA and CDR2 SQIVND (reference sequence). The CDR3 loop reads CASSRGQGEGGYTF. CDR3 bases: TGTGCCAGTAGTAGGGGACAGGGGGAAGGAGGCTACACCTTC.

The chain carries TRBV28 and TRBJ2-6, with D possibly matching TRBD1 (5 bases). The V end was cut by 2 bases, the J end by 2 bases, with 7 bases between. Germline CDR1 is MDHEN and CDR2 is SYDVKM. The CDR3 has 15 residues. CDR3 in DNA: TGTGCCAGCAGTTTAGACAGCGCTGGGGCCAACGTCCTGACTTTC. Amino acids: CASSLDSAGANVLTF.

The chain links TRBV9 to TRBJ1-1; D might be TRBD1 (6 bases). Germline V gene data show CDR1 as SGDLS and CDR2 as YYNGEE. Trimming took 4 bases from V and 5 from J, leaving 12 bases between them. The CDR3 runs 13 residues. CDR3 protein: CASSLGGVTEAFF. The CDR3 nucleotides read TGTGCCAGCAGCTTAGGGGGGGTTACTGAAGCTTTCTTT.

There are a few counts of this clone. The chain combines TRBV28 with TRBJ1-4, with 8 bases fitting TRBD1. The trim removed 5 bases at V and 7 bases at J, leaving 6 bases unmatched. CDR1 and CDR2 from the germline V gene are MDHEN and SYDVKM. The CDR3 is 14 amino acids. The CDR3 region is CASSNRGKVEKLFF. CDR3 nucleotides: TGTGCCAGCAGTAACAGGGGGAAGGTTGAAAAACTGTTTTTT.

The chain joins TRBV6-1 to TRBJ1-3; 11 bases are a match to TRBD1. The ends lost 7 bases at V and 7 bases at J; junction bases unmatched: 6. The CDR3 sequence is 14 residues long. Germline V CDR1 and CDR2: MNHNS, SASEGT. This chain's CDR3 is CASTRGQGANTIYF. CDR3 DNA: TGTGCCAGCACCAGAGGACAGGGGGCGAACACCATATATTTT.

The rearrangement joins TRBV7-2 to TRBJ1-1; D might be TRBD1 (6 bases). The CDR3 has 15 residues. Germline lookup yields CDR1 SGHTA and CDR2 FQGNSA. V lost 5 bases and J lost 0, with 13 bases in between. Written as DNA, the CDR3 is TGTGCCAGCAGCCCCCAGGGACAACTGAACACTGAAGCTTTCTTT. Residues: CASSPQGQLNTEAFF.

This chain links TRBV6-5 with TRBJ2-5, with 12 bases identical to TRBD2. The CDR3 spans 15 residues. Germline CDR1 is MNHEY and CDR2 is SVGAGI. Trimming cost V 6 bases and J 7 bases; bases outside gene matches: 9. CDR3 amino acids: CASSPSGGASGTQYF. The CDR3 coding sequence is TGTGCCAGCAGCCCTAGCGGGGGGGCGAGCGGGACCCAGTACTTC.

A note on this clone: Other DNA sequences within the sample encode an identical CDR3. This chain connects TRBV5-1 to TRBJ2-3, with a tentative D call TRBD2 (5 bases). Germline V gives CDR1 SGHRS, CDR2 YFSETQ. V lost 2 bases, J lost 1 base, and 8 bases lay in between. The CDR3 loop spans 14 amino acids. The CDR3 DNA reads TGCGCCAGCAGCTTATCCGGGGGCACAGATACGCAGTATTTT. This encodes CASSLSGGTDTQYF.

The rearrangement links TRBV6-6 to TRBJ1-1; D ambiguous. Between the trimmed V and J ends, which lost 5 bases and 5 bases, there was a span of 12 bases. Germline CDR1 and CDR2: MNHNY and SVGAGI (reference sequence). The CDR3 sequence is 13 residues long. CDR3 in amino acids: CASSQDRGTEAFF. The CDR3 DNA is TGTGCCAGCAGTCAAGACCGGGGAACTGAAGCTTTCTTT.

This chain joins TRBV7-9 and TRBJ1-2; 9 nucleotides match TRBD1. The germline CDR1 and CDR2 sequences are SEHNR and FQNEAQ (reference sequence). V lost 4 bases to trimming and J lost 6 bases; unmatched junction nucleotides: 9. There are 15 residues in the CDR3. CDR3: CASSSYGDRVHGYTF. CDR3 nucleotide sequence: TGTGCCAGCAGCTCCTACGGGGACAGGGTCCATGGCTACACCTTC.

The chain's CDR3 is CASSLTSGGAAKNIQYF. The CDR3 DNA is TGTGCCAGCAGCTTAACTAGCGGGGGGGCGGCCAAAAACATTCAGTACTTC. The chain uses TRBV7-6 and TRBJ2-4; 13 positions agree with TRBD2. The CDR3 is 17 amino acids. CDR1 is SGHVS and CDR2 is FNYEAQ in the germline V gene. Trimming took 2 bases from V and 1 from J; bases not matched to a gene: 2.

This chain links TRBV9 with TRBJ1-5, with D uncertain. V was cut by 0 bases and J by 7 bases, with 11 bases left in between. The CDR3 length is 14 residues. The germline V gene encodes CDR1 SGDLS and CDR2 YYNGEE. The CDR3 here is CASSVGVSGQPQHF. The DNA of the CDR3 is TGTGCCAGCAGCGTAGGTGTTTCGGGACAGCCCCAGCATTTT.

The V gene is TRBV5-1, the J gene TRBJ2-1; 8 positions agree with TRBD2. The V and J ends lost 2 bases and 6 bases, in that order; junction bases with no gene match: 7. Germline-derived CDR1 and CDR2 are SGHRS and YFSETQ. The CDR3 has 15 residues. The CDR3 spells CASSFRPGTSNEQFF. The CDR3 nucleotides read TGCGCCAGCAGCTTCAGACCCGGGACTAGCAATGAGCAGTTCTTC.

The chain uses TRBV10-2 and TRBJ2-7, with a weak D call TRBD2 (6 bases). The CDR3 runs to 13 residues. V lost 6 bases and J lost 5, with 14 bases in between. Germline V CDR1 and CDR2: WSHSY, SAAADI. CDR3 in amino acids: CASRGGRGNEQYV. CDR3 DNA sequence: TGCGCCAGCAGGGGGGGACGGGGGAACGAGCAGTACGTC.

This clone was detected a few times. The chain joins TRBV5-6 to TRBJ2-7, with D maybe TRBD1 (5 bases). Germline V CDR1 and CDR2: SGHDT, YYEEEE. The ends were cut back, 1 base at V and 2 bases at J, with 7 bases in the middle. The CDR3 sequence is 13 residues long. The CDR3 region is CASSLRGPYEQYV. CDR3 DNA: TGTGCCAGCAGCTTGAGGGGTCCCTACGAGCAGTACGTC.